The rows below give T cell receptor beta chains drawn from one sample of a study of shared clonotypes between healthy human individuals. The protocol was immunoSEQ multiplex PCR, while the TCRdb copy is restricted to in-frame clones and leaves out a portion. The sample consists of some 1 million clones, 65% to 75% of them appearing once. The sample comprised memory CD4+ T cells sorted from blood. Receptors were obtained from a man between 18 and 29 years old in good health. Both conserved end residues are part of each CDR3. A D gene is named only where the DNA matches it firmly. Clone size is shown for a subset of rows, as once, few, many or a class of expanded clone.

>TRBJ1-2|-|few|TRBV11-2
CASSLGPNYGYTF
TGTGCCAGCAGCTTAGGTCCGAACTATGGCTACACCTTC
>TRBJ1-6|TRBD1|once|TRBV7-2
CASSFGDRGYSPLHF
TGTGCCAGCAGCTTCGGGGACAGGGGCTACTCACCCCTCCACTTT
>TRBJ2-1|-|-|TRBV5-1
CASSLDGGHNEQFF
TGCGCCAGCAGCTTGGATGGGGGCCATAATGAGCAGTTCTTC
>TRBJ2-1|TRBD2|-|TRBV5-4
CASTRLAGGTYNEQFF
TGTGCCAGCACCCGGCTAGCGGGGGGGACGTACAATGAGCAGTTCTTC
>TRBJ2-7|TRBD2|-|TRBV7-9
CASSPSGSNFYEQYF
TGTGCCAGCAGTCCTAGCGGGAGCAACTTCTACGAGCAGTACTTC
>TRBJ1-2|-|-|TRBV6-1
CASEMRGLYGYTF
TGTGCCAGCGAAATGAGAGGCCTCTATGGCTACACCTTC
>TRBJ2-7|-|few|TRBV2
CASSDLGEQYF
TGTGCCAGCAGTGACTTGGGCGAGCAGTACTTC
>TRBJ1-1|-|-|TRBV11-2
CASSPGPGEAFF
TGTGCCAGCAGCCCCGGTCCGGGTGAAGCTTTCTTT
>TRBJ1-2|TRBD1|-|TRBV7-2
CASSPITGANYGYTF
TGTGCCAGCAGCCCGATTACAGGGGCCAACTATGGCTACACCTTC
>TRBJ2-1|TRBD2|-|TRBV6-4
CATTTRLAGELTDNEQFF
TGTGCCACTACTACTAGACTAGCGGGAGAGCTAACCGACAATGAGCAGTTCTTC
>TRBJ1-5|-|-|TRBV21-1
CASSQHTGQLNQPQHF
TGTGCCAGCAGCCAGCACACAGGGCAACTCAATCAGCCCCAGCATTTT
>TRBJ2-2|-|-|TRBV11-3
CASSPSRAGGELFF
TGTGCCAGCAGCCCCTCTAGGGCTGGCGGGGAGCTGTTTTTT
>TRBJ2-1|TRBD2|-|TRBV7-6
CASSLGLAGELSEQFF
TGTGCCAGCAGCTTAGGACTAGCGGGAGAGTTAAGTGAGCAGTTCTTC
>TRBJ1-5|-|-|TRBV30
CAWSVHRGNQPQHF
TGTGCCTGGAGTGTACATAGGGGCAATCAGCCCCAGCATTTT
>TRBJ2-5|TRBD2|-|TRBV15
CATSKAGGRGQETQYF
TGTGCCACCAGCAAAGCGGGGGGGCGGGGACAAGAGACCCAGTACTTC
>TRBJ2-5|-|-|TRBV6-1
CASRRTSPKETQYF
TGTGCCAGCAGGAGGACCTCTCCGAAAGAGACCCAGTACTTC
>TRBJ1-6|-|-|TRBV2
CASEAGGSPLHF
TGTGCCAGCGAAGCAGGAGGTTCACCCCTCCACTTT
>TRBJ2-5|TRBD2|-|TRBV5-1
CASRGLAGEETQYF
TGCGCCAGCAGGGGACTAGCGGGGGAAGAGACCCAGTACTTC
>TRBJ2-3|-|-|TRBV27
CASSGRDTQYF
TGTGCCAGCTCGGGGAGGGATACGCAGTATTTT
>TRBJ1-1|-|-|TRBV10-3
CAISESQGITEAFF
TGTGCCATCAGTGAGTCGCAGGGCATCACTGAAGCTTTCTTT
>TRBJ2-1|TRBD2|many|TRBV19
CASSLSVRGTMNEQFF
TGTGCCAGTAGTTTAAGTGTGCGGGGGACGATGAATGAGCAGTTCTTC
>TRBJ2-7|TRBD1|-|TRBV10-3
CAIGGQSYEQYF
TGTGCCATCGGGGGACAGTCCTACGAGCAGTACTTC
>TRBJ2-5|-|-|TRBV7-2
CASSMTSETQYF
TGTGCCAGCAGCATGACTTCGGAGACCCAGTACTTC
>TRBJ1-3|TRBD1|-|TRBV6-1
CASHGQGFSGNTIYF
TGTGCCAGCCACGGACAGGGGTTTTCTGGAAACACCATATATTTT
>TRBJ1-2|TRBD1|-|TRBV7-3
CASSSGTGVYGYTF
TGTGCCAGCAGCTCCGGGACAGGGGTCTATGGCTACACCTTC
>TRBJ1-2|TRBD1|-|TRBV27
CASSFRTGSGYTF
TGTGCCAGCAGTTTTCGGACAGGCAGTGGCTACACCTTC
>TRBJ2-5|-|-|TRBV5-4
CASSVKETQYF
TGTGCCAGCAGCGTCAAAGAGACCCAGTACTTC
>TRBJ2-7|TRBD2|once|TRBV2
CASTKRGVSDEQYF
TGTGCCAGCACTAAGCGGGGGGTGAGCGACGAGCAGTACTTC
>TRBJ1-6|-|many|TRBV4-3
CASSQERGLGSPLHF
TGCGCCAGCAGCCAAGAACGGGGGTTGGGTTCACCCCTCCACTTT
>TRBJ2-2|-|-|TRBV27
CASSSDSLVGELFF
TGTGCCAGCAGTAGCGACAGTTTGGTCGGGGAGCTGTTTTTT